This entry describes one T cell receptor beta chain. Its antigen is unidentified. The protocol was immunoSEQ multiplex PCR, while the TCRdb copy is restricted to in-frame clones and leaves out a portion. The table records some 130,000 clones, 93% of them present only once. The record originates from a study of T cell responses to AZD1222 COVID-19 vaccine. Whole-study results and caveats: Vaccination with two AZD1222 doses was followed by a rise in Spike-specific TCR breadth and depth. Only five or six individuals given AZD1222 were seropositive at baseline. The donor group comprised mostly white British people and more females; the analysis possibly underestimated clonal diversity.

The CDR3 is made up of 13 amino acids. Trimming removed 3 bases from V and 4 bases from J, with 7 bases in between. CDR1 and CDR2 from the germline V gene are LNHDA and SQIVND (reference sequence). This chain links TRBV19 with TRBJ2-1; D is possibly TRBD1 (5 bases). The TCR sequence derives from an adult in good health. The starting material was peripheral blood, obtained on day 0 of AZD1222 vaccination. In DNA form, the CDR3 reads TGTGCCAGTAGTATTGGGGCGTACAATGAGCAGTTCTTC. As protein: CASSIGAYNEQFF.